This is a list of T cell receptor beta chains from one sample in a study of blood T cell repertoires in COVID-19. Data came from immunoSEQ multiplex PCR; TCRdb stores just in-frame clones and leaves some out. The repertoire has some 300,000 clones, about 88% of them found once; the top ten carry around 12%. Sequencing used peripheral blood. The origin of the receptors is a woman in her 70s with COVID-19, enrolled during active disease. Both conserved end residues are part of each CDR3. Fields, in order: V gene, clone size, J gene, D gene, CDR3 protein, CDR3 DNA. D genes are given only for firm matches. The size of a clone is reported for some rows only, either as once, few or many, or as a class for expanded clones.

TRBV18	once	TRBJ2-5	TRBD2	CASSPPAGGQETQYF	TGTGCCAGCTCACCACCGGCCGGGGGGCAAGAGACCCAGTACTTC
TRBV2	NA	TRBJ2-5	NA	CASSRVETQYF	TGTGCCAGCTCCCGGGTGGAGACCCAGTACTTC
TRBV9	NA	TRBJ1-2	NA	CASKGRDYGYTF	TGTGCCAGCAAGGGCAGGGATTATGGCTACACCTTC
TRBV1	NA	TRBJ1-2	NA	CTSSRFWTSGGYTF	TGCACCAGCAGCCGGTTCTGGACTTCGGGGGGCTACACCTTC
TRBV5-1	NA	TRBJ1-2	NA	CASSLGEGIYGYTF	TGCGCCAGCAGCTTGGGGGAGGGGATCTATGGCTACACCTTC
TRBV27	NA	TRBJ1-2	NA	CASSVTDSFYGYTF	TGTGCCAGCAGTGTGACGGACAGCTTCTATGGCTACACCTTC
TRBV3-1/TRBV3-2	NA	TRBJ2-1	NA	CASSQMSGGLPEQFF	TGTGCCAGCAGCCAAATGTCCGGGGGGCTCCCCGAGCAGTTCTTC
TRBV5-1	once	TRBJ1-3	TRBD1	CASSLAGTVAGNTIYF	TGCGCCAGCAGCTTGGCCGGGACAGTCGCTGGAAACACCATATATTTT
TRBV3-1/TRBV3-2	NA	TRBJ1-1	NA	CASSQGNRVNTEAFF	TGTGCCAGCAGCCAAGGGAACAGGGTCAACACTGAAGCTTTCTTT
TRBV30	NA	TRBJ1-4	NA	CAWRAVDREKLFF	TGTGCTTGGAGAGCCGTAGACAGAGAAAAACTGTTTTTT
TRBV6-6	NA	TRBJ2-5	NA	CASSSQETQYF	TGTGCCAGCAGTTCTCAAGAGACCCAGTACTTC
TRBV7-2	once	TRBJ2-3	TRBD2	CASSLNQLAKDTQYF	TGTGCCAGCAGCTTAAATCAACTAGCGAAAGATACGCAGTATTTT
TRBV11-2	NA	TRBJ2-1	TRBD2	CASSFGGGPFYEQFF	TGTGCCAGCAGCTTCGGCGGGGGGCCCTTTTATGAGCAGTTCTTC
TRBV6-2/TRBV6-3	NA	TRBJ2-1	NA	CASSRLDNEQFF	TGTGCCAGCAGCCGACTAGACAATGAGCAGTTCTTC
TRBV29-1	NA	TRBJ2-2	TRBD2	CSVERGGRFANTGELFF	TGCAGCGTTGAACGCGGGGGTCGGTTCGCGAACACCGGGGAGCTGTTTTTT
TRBV5-1	NA	TRBJ1-6	NA	CASSLAGYSPLHF	TGCGCCAGCAGCTTGGCAGGATATTCACCCCTCCACTTT
TRBV19	NA	TRBJ1-1	NA	CASSIGGTGDEAFF	TGTGCCAGTAGTATAGGCGGGACTGGGGATGAAGCTTTCTTT
TRBV7-2	NA	TRBJ2-5	TRBD2	CASSPRGVATQYF	TGTGCCAGCAGCCCACGGGGGGTAGCAACCCAGTACTTC
TRBV18	NA	TRBJ1-5	TRBD1	CASSPGQDNQPQHF	TGTGCCAGCTCACCGGGACAGGACAATCAGCCCCAGCATTTT
TRBV28	once	TRBJ1-5	NA	CASSPRVLRLNQPQHF	TGTGCCAGCAGTCCCCGGGTCCTCAGACTCAATCAGCCCCAGCATTTT
TRBV29-1	NA	TRBJ2-7	NA	CSYTWATNPPIF	TGCAGCTACACCTGGGCTACCAATCCGCCCATCTTC
TRBV23-1	NA	TRBJ2-7	TRBD1	CASRAGTGGITYEQYF	TGCGCCAGCAGGGCCGGGACAGGGGGGATTACCTACGAGCAGTACTTC
TRBV5-6	NA	TRBJ2-7	NA	CASSLGLGYEQYF	TGTGCCAGCAGCTTGGGACTAGGTTATGAGCAGTACTTC
TRBV9	once	TRBJ2-3	TRBD1	CASSRSGTVSTDTQYF	TGTGCCAGCAGCAGATCCGGGACAGTTAGCACAGATACGCAGTATTTT
TRBV6-6	NA	TRBJ1-1	NA	CASSYSRLDTEAFF	TGTGCCAGCAGTTACTCGAGGTTAGACACTGAAGCTTTCTTT
TRBV4-1	NA	TRBJ2-7	TRBD2	CASSQDRSGGPYEQYF	TGCGCCAGCAGCCAAGATAGGAGCGGGGGGCCCTACGAGCAGTACTTC
TRBV6-2/TRBV6-3	NA	TRBJ2-3	NA	CASSYRAGGSDTQYF	TGTGCCAGCAGTTACAGGGCGGGCGGGTCTGATACGCAGTATTTT
TRBV7-9	NA	TRBJ1-2	NA	CASSPRVGGEGYGYTF	TGTGCCAGCAGCCCACGCGTGGGAGGAGAGGGCTATGGCTACACCTTC
TRBV5-4	few	TRBJ2-7	NA	CASSLGGSSYEQYF	TGTGCCAGCAGCTTGGGAGGGTCTAGCTACGAGCAGTACTTC
TRBV5-1	NA	TRBJ1-2	NA	CASSQGRNYGYTF	TGCGCCAGCAGTCAGGGTAGAAACTATGGCTACACCTTC
TRBV6-1	NA	TRBJ2-7	NA	CASSERRAGEQYF	TGTGCCAGCAGTGAGCGGAGGGCGGGCGAGCAGTACTTC
TRBV27	NA	TRBJ1-6	NA	CASKSSGPGNSPLHF	TGTGCCAGCAAATCAAGCGGGCCGGGGAATTCACCCCTCCACTTT
TRBV14	NA	TRBJ1-6	NA	CASSQVNRGSPLHF	TGTGCCAGCAGCCAAGTCAACCGCGGTTCACCCCTCCACTTT
TRBV6-2/TRBV6-3	NA	TRBJ2-2	TRBD1	CASSYSQGTGELFF	TGTGCCAGCAGTTACTCACAGGGGACCGGGGAGCTGTTTTTT
TRBV19	NA	TRBJ2-6	TRBD1	CASSTDRGTNVLTF	TGTGCCAGTAGTACTGACAGGGGAACCAACGTCCTGACTTTC
TRBV30	NA	TRBJ2-3	NA	CAWSVLRGSTDTQYF	TGTGCCTGGAGTGTCCTCCGGGGGTCCACAGATACGCAGTATTTT
TRBV4-3	NA	TRBJ2-2	NA	CASSQDGLEGAGELFF	TGCGCCAGCAGCCAAGATGGTCTAGAGGGCGCCGGGGAGCTGTTTTTT
TRBV4-2	NA	TRBJ2-2	NA	CASSQFTETTSGELFF	TGTGCCAGCAGCCAATTCACCGAGACTACGTCCGGGGAGCTGTTTTTT
TRBV2	NA	TRBJ2-3	TRBD1	CASRRGTGVTDTQYF	TGTGCCAGCAGACGCGGGACAGGGGTCACAGATACGCAGTATTTT
TRBV5-4	NA	TRBJ2-7	TRBD1	CASSLGTGEYEQYF	TGTGCCAGCAGCTTGGGGACAGGGGAATACGAGCAGTACTTC
TRBV27	few	TRBJ2-7	NA	CASSSPVGGMGSYEQYF	TGTGCCAGCAGTTCACCGGTCGGGGGTATGGGTTCCTACGAGCAGTACTTC